The 26 T cell receptor beta chains below were found in one sample sequenced in a study of shared clonotypes between healthy human individuals. The protocol was immunoSEQ multiplex PCR, while the TCRdb copy is restricted to in-frame clones and leaves out a portion. The table lists some 900,000 clones, about three quarters of them singletons. The sample comprised memory CD4+ T cells sorted from blood. Documented subset: CD45RA-negative fraction. These receptors were collected from a man aged 18 to 30 in good health.

On this clone: Other DNA variants within this sample encode the same CDR3. The genes are TRBV6-5 and TRBJ2-2; D not certain. Germline CDR1 MNHEY, CDR2 SVGAGI. This CDR3 region has 11 residues. V shed 5 bases and J shed 6 bases, with 4 bases lying between them. Here the CDR3 reads CASSTPGELFF. The CDR3 DNA is TGTGCCAGCAGTACCCCCGGGGAGCTGTTTTTT.

The chain is built from TRBV6-6 and TRBJ1-2; 7 bases are a match to TRBD1. This CDR3 comprises 12 residues. Losses at the gene ends were 7 bases for V and 4 bases for J; bases not matched to a gene: 3. The germline gives CDR1 MNHNY, CDR2 SVGAGI (reference sequence). The CDR3 DNA sequence: TGTGCCAGCAATGGGGACAGCTATGGCTACACCTTC. Its protein is CASNGDSYGYTF.

This chain connects TRBV7-2 to TRBJ2-3; D uncertain. Germline V gene data show CDR1 as SGHTA and CDR2 as FQGNSA. Trimming shortened V by 1 base and J by 10 bases, and 6 bases separated the two germline ends. This CDR3 is 11 amino acids long. CDR3 amino acids: CASSLEYAQYF. CDR3 coding DNA: TGTGCCAGCAGCTTAGAATATGCGCAGTATTTT.

V is TRBV6-1 and J is TRBJ1-5; TRBD1 aligns across 8 bases. After removal of 7 bases from V and 5 bases from J, the junction contained 7 bases not matched to a gene. The V gene's germline CDR1 is MNHNS and CDR2 SASEGT. CDR3 length: 14 amino acids. This CDR3 is CASKGQARDQPQHF. The CDR3 DNA is TGTGCCAGCAAGGGACAGGCCAGGGATCAGCCCCAGCATTTT.

The J gene is TRBJ1-1, the V gene TRBV28; possible D gene TRBD1, 6 bases. There are 15 residues in the CDR3. The germline V and J ends were trimmed by 5 bases and 4 bases, with 17 bases remaining between them. The germline CDR1 and CDR2 sequences are MDHEN and SYDVKM. CDR3 nucleotide sequence: TGTGCCAGCAGTCCCCAACGGGGGGGCGGCACTGAAGCTTTCTTT. Translating gives CASSPQRGGGTEAFF.

The chain combines TRBV7-6 with TRBJ2-2, with D perhaps TRBD1 (5 bases). The CDR3 spans 16 residues. V lost 0 bases and J lost 1, with 9 bases in between. Germline lookup yields CDR1 SGHVS and CDR2 FNYEAQ. CDR3 sequence (DNA): TGTGCCAGCAGCTTAGCAGGACAAATGAACACCGGGGAGCTGTTTTTT. This translates into CASSLAGQMNTGELFF.

Regarding this clone: The same CDR3 arises from other DNA sequences in this sample as well. The chain combines TRBV11-2 with TRBJ2-2, with D unclear. The V end lost 4 bases, the J end lost 2 bases, and 8 bases lay between the germline ends. Germline V CDR1 and CDR2: SGHAT, FQNNGV. CDR3 length equals 14 residues. CDR3 nucleotide sequence: TGTGCCAGCAGCTCGGGTCTAAACACCGGGGAGCTGTTTTTT. It is translated as CASSSGLNTGELFF.

J is TRBJ2-7 and V is TRBV7-2; 12 bases agree with TRBD2. J gave up 2 bases and V 6 bases, and 2 bases lay outside the gene matches. The V gene's germline CDR1 is SGHTA and CDR2 FQGNSA. CDR3 length: 14 amino acids. The CDR3 nucleotides are TGTGCCAGCAGTCCTAGCGGGGGGGCCTACGAGCAGTACTTC. Amino acids: CASSPSGGAYEQYF. The complete variable domain, with remaining parts taken from reference TRBV7-2 and TRBJ2-7, reads GAGVSQSPSNKVTEKGKDVELRCDPISGHTALYWYRQSLGQGLEFLIYFQGNSAPDKSGLPSDRFSAERTGGSVSTLTIQRTQQEDSAVYLCASSPSGGAYEQYFGPGTRLTVT.

The rearrangement uses TRBV7-6 and TRBJ2-3, with TRBD2 matching 8 bases. This CDR3 spans 17 amino acids. V lost 5 bases, J lost 2 bases, and 12 bases stayed unmatched. The germline CDR1 and CDR2 sequences are SGHVS and FNYEAQ. CDR3 bases: TGTGCCAGCAGCCCCCGTGGGGGCGGGGGGACCACAGATACGCAGTATTTT. It specifies CASSPRGGGGTTDTQYF.

The V gene is TRBV2, the J gene TRBJ1-4; 7 bases map to TRBD1. The germline gives CDR1 SNHLY, CDR2 FYNNEI. V dropped 3 bases and J dropped 7; count of bases not matched to a gene: 11. The CDR3 spans 16 residues. CDR3 nucleotide sequence: TGTGCCAGCAGTGAGGGTGTAAAGGGGGCAGCTGAAAAACTGTTTTTT. Translating it yields CASSEGVKGAAEKLFF. The complete variable domain, with remaining parts taken from reference TRBV2 and TRBJ1-4, reads EPEVTQTPSHQVTQMGQEVILRCVPISNHLYFYWYRQILGQKVEFLVSFYNNEISEKSEIFDDQFSVERPDGSNFTLKIRSTKLEDSAMYFCASSEGVKGAAEKLFFGSGTQLSVL.

The chain recombines TRBV9 with TRBJ2-3; D is unresolved. Trimming took 0 bases from V and 4 from J, leaving 6 bases between them. CDR3 length equals 13 residues. Germline CDR1 is SGDLS and CDR2 is YYNGEE. The CDR3 nucleotides are TGTGCCAGCAGCGTAGCTTCGTCAGATACGCAGTATTTT. It encodes CASSVASSDTQYF.

The V gene is TRBV28, the J gene TRBJ2-6; D not certain. The CDR3 contains 15 residues. V dropped 8 bases and J dropped 1 base, with 12 bases sitting between them. The germline V gene has CDR1 MDHEN and CDR2 SYDVKM. CDR3 protein: CASGELGSGANVLTF. The CDR3 DNA sequence: TGTGCCAGCGGAGAGTTGGGATCTGGGGCCAACGTCCTGACTTTC. The whole variable domain, filled in from reference TRBV28 and TRBJ2-6, reads DVKVTQSSRYLVKRTGEKVFLECVQDMDHENMFWYRQDPGLGLRLIYFSYDVKMKEKGDIPEGYSVSREKKERFSLILESASTNQTSMYLCASGELGSGANVLTFGAGSRLTVL.

The genes are TRBV6-5 and TRBJ1-2; D possibly corresponds to TRBD1 (5 bases). In germline, CDR1 is MNHEY, CDR2 SVGAGI. CDR3 length: 13 residues. V was cut by 6 bases and J by 8 bases, with 16 bases left in between. The CDR3 here is CASRSRGERGYTF. In nucleotides, the CDR3 is TGTGCCAGCAGGAGCCGAGGGGAGAGGGGCTACACCTTC.

The chain uses TRBV7-2 and TRBJ2-7; no clear D. Germline lookup yields CDR1 SGHTA and CDR2 FQGNSA. This CDR3 is 13 amino acids long. Deletions cut 2 bases from V and 7 bases from J, with 12 bases between. CDR3 DNA: TGTGCCAGCAGCTTAATGCCAGCGCGTGAGCAGTACTTC. It is translated as CASSLMPAREQYF.

The V and J genes are TRBV19 and TRBJ1-6; D is unclear. The V and J ends lost 6 bases and 0 bases respectively, with 9 bases between them. This CDR3 contains 15 residues. Germline assignment: CDR1 LNHDA and CDR2 SQIVND (reference sequence). CDR3 DNA: TGTGCCAGTAGGAATCCGAGCTCCTATAATTCACCCCTCCACTTT. Translating it yields CASRNPSSYNSPLHF.

The rearrangement joins TRBV19 to TRBJ2-2; unclear D gene. Trimming left V 4 bases short and J 2 bases short, with 11 bases between. This CDR3 is built from 15 residues. Germline V CDR1 and CDR2: LNHDA, SQIVND (reference sequence). The CDR3 is CASSSPGDNTGELFF. CDR3 DNA sequence: TGTGCCAGTAGTAGCCCGGGCGATAACACCGGGGAGCTGTTTTTT.

This chain joins TRBV7-9 and TRBJ1-5; possible D gene TRBD1, 5 bases. The germline CDR1 and CDR2 sequences are SEHNR and FQNEAQ (reference sequence). The CDR3 has 14 amino acids. Trimming took off 1 base at V and 2 bases at J, with 6 bases between the two ends. The CDR3: CASSLVGGNQPQHF. The CDR3 DNA reads as TGTGCCAGCAGCTTAGTGGGGGGCAATCAGCCCCAGCATTTT.

The rearrangement joins TRBV15 to TRBJ2-4; D is uncertain. Germline CDR1 reads LNHNV; CDR2 reads YYDKDF (reference sequence). Between the trimmed V and J ends, which lost 1 base and 5 bases, there was a span of 12 bases. The CDR3 contains 15 residues. As DNA, the CDR3 is TGTGCCACCAGCAGAGCCTTGGGTGGGGAAAACATTCAGTACTTC. Protein: CATSRALGGENIQYF.

The chain links TRBV6-4 to TRBJ1-6, with a weak D call TRBD1 (5 bases). Trimming cost V 6 bases and J 14 bases, with 20 bases left between them. Germline assignment: CDR1 MRHNA and CDR2 SNTAGT. The CDR3 loop spans 14 amino acids. The CDR3 region is CASSKDSGWGALHF. CDR3 coding DNA: TGTGCCAGCAGCAAAGATTCAGGGTGGGGGGCCCTCCACTTT.

The gene calls are TRBV10-1 and TRBJ2-7, with no clear D. Germline V gene lookup returns CDR1 WNHNN and CDR2 SYGVQD (reference sequence). This CDR3 comprises 10 residues. V lost 8 bases and J 7 bases, leaving 9 bases between the germline ends. CDR3 amino acids: CASSWWEQYF. For the CDR3, the DNA is TGCGCCAGCTCGTGGTGGGAGCAGTACTTC.

The chain's CDR3 is CSVEEGQWGPFF. In DNA, the CDR3 is TGCAGCGTTGAAGAGGGGCAGTGGGGGCCGTTCTTC. V usage is TRBV29-1 and J usage is TRBJ2-1; the D gene is possibly TRBD1 (6 bases). This CDR3 is 12 amino acids long. In germline, CDR1 is SQVTM, CDR2 ANQGSEA. The V end was cut by 0 bases, the J end by 15 bases, with 15 bases between.

The chain carries TRBV14 and TRBJ1-2; D may be TRBD1 (5 bases). The V gene lost 0 bases and the J gene lost 4 bases, with 12 bases spanning the gap. The CDR3 is 15 residues long. Germline CDR1 and CDR2: SGHDN and FVKESK. The CDR3 is CASSQDEWGRYGYTF. The CDR3 nucleotides are TGTGCCAGCAGCCAAGATGAATGGGGACGCTATGGCTACACCTTC.

The chain links TRBV7-6 to TRBJ2-2; 11 positions match TRBD1. CDR3 size: 16 residues. The V gene's germline CDR1 is SGHVS and CDR2 FNYEAQ. With 5 bases clipped from V and 5 bases from J, the junction kept 7 bases outside the gene matches. In DNA, the CDR3 is TGTGCCAGCAGCCCCTGGACAGGGGGCTCGACCGGGGAGCTGTTTTTT. Translated: CASSPWTGGSTGELFF.

The rearrangement uses TRBV19 and TRBJ2-7, with TRBD1 as a possible D gene (6 bases). This CDR3 is 14 amino acids long. Between the trimmed V and J ends, which lost 5 bases and 0 bases, there was a span of 11 bases. Germline assignment: CDR1 LNHDA and CDR2 SQIVND (reference sequence). Here the CDR3 DNA reads TGTGCCAGTAGTGTGCCGGGACACTCCTACGAGCAGTACTTC. Translated, it gives CASSVPGHSYEQYF.

V is TRBV28 and J is TRBJ2-7, with a tentative D call TRBD2 (5 bases). Looked up from germline, CDR1 is MDHEN and CDR2 is SYDVKM. CDR3 length: 13 amino acids. V was trimmed by 10 bases and J by 13 bases, leaving 26 bases between them. The CDR3 region is CATNTAVSSENYF. As DNA, the CDR3 is TGTGCCACCAATACAGCGGTTAGTAGTGAGAACTACTTC. The full variable domain, completed using reference TRBV28 and TRBJ2-7, is DVKVTQSSRYLVKRTGEKVFLECVQDMDHENMFWYRQDPGLGLRLIYFSYDVKMKEKGDIPEGYSVSREKKERFSLILESASTNQTSMYLCATNTAVSSENYFGPGTRLTVT.

This clone was seen just once. The chain couples TRBV18 to TRBJ2-1, with TRBD2 matching 7 bases. V trimming: 2 bases; J trimming: 6 bases; junction bases outside the gene matches: 7. Per the germline V gene, CDR1 is KGHSH and CDR2 is LQKENI. The CDR3 extends over 15 amino acids. CDR3 sequence (DNA): TGTGCCAGCTCACCAGGTATAGCGGGCACCAATGAGCAGTTCTTC. It yields the protein CASSPGIAGTNEQFF.